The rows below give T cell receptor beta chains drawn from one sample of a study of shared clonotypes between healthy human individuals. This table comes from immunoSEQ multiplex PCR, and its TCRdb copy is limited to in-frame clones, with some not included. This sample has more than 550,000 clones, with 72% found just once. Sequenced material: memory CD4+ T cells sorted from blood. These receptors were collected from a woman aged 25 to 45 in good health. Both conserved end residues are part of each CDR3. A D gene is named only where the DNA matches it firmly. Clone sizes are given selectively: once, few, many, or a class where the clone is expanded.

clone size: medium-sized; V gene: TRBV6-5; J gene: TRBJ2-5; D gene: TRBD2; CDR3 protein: CASSYSRREGQETQYF; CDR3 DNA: TGTGCCAGCAGTTACTCACGGCGGGAGGGACAAGAGACCCAGTACTTC
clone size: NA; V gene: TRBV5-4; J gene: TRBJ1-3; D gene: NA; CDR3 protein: CASSLGEGIGNTIYF; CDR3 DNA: TGTGCCAGCAGCTTGGGTGAGGGAATCGGAAACACCATATATTTT
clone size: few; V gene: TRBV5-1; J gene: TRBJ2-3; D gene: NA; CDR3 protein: CASRTAARGTDTQYF; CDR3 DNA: TGCGCCAGCAGGACGGCAGCTAGAGGCACAGATACGCAGTATTTT
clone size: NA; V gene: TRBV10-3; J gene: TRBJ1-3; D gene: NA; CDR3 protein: CAISGDPRSGNTIYF; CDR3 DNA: TGTGCCATCAGCGGGGATCCCCGCTCTGGAAACACCATATATTTT
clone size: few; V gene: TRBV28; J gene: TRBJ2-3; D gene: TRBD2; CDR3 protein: CASSPPTSGNSPDTQYF; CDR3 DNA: TGTGCCAGCAGTCCGCCGACTAGCGGGAATTCGCCAGATACGCAGTATTTT
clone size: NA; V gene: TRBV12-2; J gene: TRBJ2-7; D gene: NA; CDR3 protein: CASRLALGGRRYEQYF; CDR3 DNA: TGTGCAAGTCGCTTAGCGCTGGGCGGGAGAAGGTACGAGCAGTACTTC
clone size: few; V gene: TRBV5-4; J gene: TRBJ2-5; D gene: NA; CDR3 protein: CASSLESQETQYF; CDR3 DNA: TGTGCCAGCAGCTTGGAAAGCCAAGAGACCCAGTACTTC
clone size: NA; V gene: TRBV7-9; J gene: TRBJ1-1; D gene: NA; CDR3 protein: CATRSSAGTRGNTEAFF; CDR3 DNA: TGTGCCACCCGTTCAAGCGCCGGGACCCGGGGGAACACTGAAGCTTTCTTT
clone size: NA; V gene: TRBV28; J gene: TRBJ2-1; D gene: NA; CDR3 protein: CASIPPMYNEQFF; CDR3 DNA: TGTGCCAGCATCCCTCCCATGTACAATGAGCAGTTCTTC
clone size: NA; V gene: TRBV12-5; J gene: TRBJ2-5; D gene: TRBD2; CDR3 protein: CASGLAAGGSRVQETQYF; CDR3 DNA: TGTGCTAGTGGTTTGGCAGCCGGGGGGAGTAGGGTCCAAGAGACCCAGTACTTC
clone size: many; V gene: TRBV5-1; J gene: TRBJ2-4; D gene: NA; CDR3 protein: CASSLSSVRDIQYF; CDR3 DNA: TGCGCCAGCAGCTTGTCCTCGGTCAGGGACATTCAGTACTTC
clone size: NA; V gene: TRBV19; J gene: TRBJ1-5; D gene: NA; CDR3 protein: CATAPRGARSQPQHF; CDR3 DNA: TGTGCCACCGCGCCGCGGGGGGCGCGGAGTCAGCCCCAGCATTTT
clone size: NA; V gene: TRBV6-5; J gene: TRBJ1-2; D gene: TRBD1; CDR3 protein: CAIGPTGSYGYTF; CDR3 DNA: TGTGCCATAGGGCCGACAGGGAGCTATGGCTACACCTTC
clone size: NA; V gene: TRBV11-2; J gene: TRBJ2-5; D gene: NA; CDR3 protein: CASSLNQETQYF; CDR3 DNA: TGTGCCAGCAGCTTGAATCAAGAGACCCAGTACTTC
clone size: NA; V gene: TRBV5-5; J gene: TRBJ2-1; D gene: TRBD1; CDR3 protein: CASSPRTGTGSYNEQFF; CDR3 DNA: TGTGCCAGCAGCCCAAGAACAGGGACAGGGTCCTACAATGAGCAGTTCTTC
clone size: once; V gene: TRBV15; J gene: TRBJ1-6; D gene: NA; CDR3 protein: CATKRDTRNSPLHF; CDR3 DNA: TGTGCCACTAAGCGAGATACCCGAAATTCACCCCTCCACTTT
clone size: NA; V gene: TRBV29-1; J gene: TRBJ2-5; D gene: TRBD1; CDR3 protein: CSGNGQDKETQYF; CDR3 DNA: TGCAGCGGAAACGGACAGGATAAAGAGACCCAGTACTTC
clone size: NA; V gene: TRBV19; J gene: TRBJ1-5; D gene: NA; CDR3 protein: CASSIDPPAGSNQPQHF; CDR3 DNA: TGTGCCAGTAGTATAGATCCGCCGGCAGGGAGCAATCAGCCCCAGCATTTT
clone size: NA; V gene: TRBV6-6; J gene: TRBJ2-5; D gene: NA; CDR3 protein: CASSYGRETQYF; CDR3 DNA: TGTGCCAGCAGTTACGGGCGGGAGACCCAGTACTTC
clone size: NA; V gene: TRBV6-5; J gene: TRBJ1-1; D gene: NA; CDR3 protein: CASSSGRNTEAFF; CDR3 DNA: TGTGCCAGCAGTTCGGGACGTAACACTGAAGCTTTCTTT
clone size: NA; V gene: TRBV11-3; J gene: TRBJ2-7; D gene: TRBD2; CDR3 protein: CASSHPMAGATYEQYF; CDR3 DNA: TGTGCCAGCAGCCACCCTATGGCGGGAGCAACATACGAGCAGTACTTC
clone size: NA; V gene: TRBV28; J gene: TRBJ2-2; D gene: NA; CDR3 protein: CAIRDSLSGELFF; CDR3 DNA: TGTGCCATCCGGGACTCACTATCCGGGGAGCTGTTTTTT
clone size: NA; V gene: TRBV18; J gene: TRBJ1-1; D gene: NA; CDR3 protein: CASSPEGGASEAFF; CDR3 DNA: TGTGCCAGCTCACCCGAAGGAGGGGCGTCTGAAGCTTTCTTT
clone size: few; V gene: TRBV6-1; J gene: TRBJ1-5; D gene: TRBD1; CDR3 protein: CASSVTGVNQPQHF; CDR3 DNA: TGTGCCAGCAGTGTAACAGGGGTCAATCAGCCCCAGCATTTT
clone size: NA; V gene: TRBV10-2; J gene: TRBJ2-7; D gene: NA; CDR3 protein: CASSESRGVEQYF; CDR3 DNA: TGCGCCAGCAGTGAGTCGAGAGGGGTAGAGCAGTACTTC
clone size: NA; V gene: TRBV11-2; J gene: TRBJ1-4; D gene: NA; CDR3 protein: CASSSSIWASNEKLFF; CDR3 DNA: TGTGCCAGCAGCTCCAGTATTTGGGCTTCCAATGAAAAACTGTTTTTT
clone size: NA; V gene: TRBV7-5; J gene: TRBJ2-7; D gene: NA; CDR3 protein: CVRSSKLTGLGTYEQYF; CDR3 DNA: TGTGTCAGAAGCTCCAAATTAACAGGGCTGGGGACCTACGAGCAGTACTTC